Shown below are 2 T cell receptor beta chains from a single sample sequenced in a study of cytomegalovirus exposure and HLA in healthy donors. PCR was performed using 60 Vbeta and 13 Jbeta primers. Profiling relied on immunoSEQ multiplex PCR, and the TCRdb table lists in-frame clones only, not all of them. Of tens of thousands of clones in the sample, around 78% were seen once. The sequenced sample consisted of PBMCs. The receptors here all came from a woman between 40 and 50 years old in good health and CMV-seropositive.

This chain uses TRBV27 with TRBJ2-7; D is perhaps TRBD1 (5 bases). This CDR3 has 14 residues. Germline V gene lookup returns CDR1 MNHEY and CDR2 SMNVEV (reference sequence). V dropped 3 bases and J dropped 2 bases, with 11 bases sitting between them. The CDR3 spells CASSFRARAYEQYF. CDR3 DNA sequence: TGTGCCAGCAGTTTCCGGGCCAGGGCCTACGAGCAGTACTTC.

The chain couples TRBV6-5 to TRBJ1-4, with a tentative D call TRBD1 (5 bases). This CDR3 spans 15 amino acids. V was trimmed by 0 bases and J by 3 bases, leaving 8 bases between them. Germline V gene sequence: CDR1 MNHEY, CDR2 SVGAGI. CDR3 nucleotide sequence: TGTGCCAGCAGTTACTCGGGGGGTCCTAATGAAAAACTGTTTTTT. This encodes CASSYSGGPNEKLFF.